The next 13 T cell receptor beta chains were all read from a single sample in a study of OX40 agonist ivuxolimab in advanced cancers. Library prep was done by the immunoSEQ multiplex PCR assay. In its TCRdb copy, this immuneACCESS table keeps in-frame sequences only and misses some clones. Where compared with another copy, unresolved V genes explain less than half of these, and the others have no known cause. The sample table lists approximately 77,000 clones, 90% to 95% of them with a count of one. Jointly, the top ten make up about 5% of the sample. The sequencing here drew on CD4+ or CD8+ T cells sorted from blood, taken in a trial of the OX40 agonist ivuxolimab. Receptors originate from an adult with an advanced solid tumor such as melanoma, head and neck, liver or kidney cancer.

The chain has TRBV19 and TRBJ1-1; no clear D gene. Trimming took off 3 bases at V and 3 bases at J, with 8 bases between the two ends. CDR3 length: 13 residues. The germline V gene has CDR1 LNHDA and CDR2 SQIVND (reference sequence). CDR3 nucleotide sequence: TGTGCCAGTAGTATCTTAGGGTACACTGAAGCTTTCTTT. Translation gives CASSILGYTEAFF.

The chain employs TRBV7-3 and TRBJ2-2; possibly TRBD1 or TRBD2 for D (6 bases each). In germline, CDR1 is SGHTA, CDR2 FQGTGA. This CDR3 contains 16 residues. The V end was cut by 5 bases, the J end by 0 bases, with 13 bases between. CDR3 in amino acids: CASSPQGTSNTGELFF. The CDR3 nucleotides are TGTGCCAGCAGCCCGCAGGGGACTTCGAACACCGGGGAGCTGTTTTTT.

This sequence joins TRBV7-2 and TRBJ2-5; the match to TRBD2 covers 9 bases. V gave up 4 bases and J gave up 3 bases; unmatched junction bases: 9. The CDR3 spans 16 residues. Per the germline V gene, CDR1 is SGHTA and CDR2 is FQGNSA. The CDR3 is CASSSTRGGLKETQYF. In DNA, the CDR3 is TGTGCCAGCAGCTCGACGCGGGGGGGCCTAAAAGAGACCCAGTACTTC.

The J gene is TRBJ2-5, the V gene TRBV7-9; D not resolved. Trimming removed 2 bases at V and 1 base at J, with 8 bases between. CDR1 and CDR2 from the germline V gene are SEHNR and FQNEAQ (reference sequence). The CDR3 sequence is 14 residues long. The CDR3 sequence is CASSLSSGQETQYF. CDR3 nucleotide sequence: TGTGCCAGCAGCTTATCCTCAGGCCAAGAGACCCAGTACTTC.

The chain joins TRBV7-2 to TRBJ2-7; 12 bases match TRBD2. This CDR3 is built from 15 residues. The J segment lost 1 base and the V segment lost 6 bases, leaving 4 bases of the junction unmatched. Germline V lookup: CDR1 SGHTA, CDR2 FQGNSA. This CDR3 is CASRTGLAGSYEQYF. As DNA, the CDR3 is TGTGCCAGCAGGACCGGACTAGCGGGGTCCTACGAGCAGTACTTC.

The V and J genes are TRBV6-5 and TRBJ1-5, with a weak D call TRBD1 (6 bases). V was clipped by 0 bases and J by 7 bases, with 10 bases between them. The CDR3 is made up of 14 amino acids. CDR1 and CDR2 (germline): MNHEY, SVGAGI. CDR3 coding DNA: TGTGCCAGCAGTTACTCCCAGGGGACCCAGCCCCAGCATTTT. Amino acids: CASSYSQGTQPQHF.

J is TRBJ1-6 and V is TRBV5-6, with D possibly being TRBD1 (5 bases). Germline lookup yields CDR1 SGHDT and CDR2 YYEEEE. The CDR3 is 14 residues long. V was pared by 2 bases and J by 10 bases, with 13 bases between. CDR3 sequence (DNA): TGTGCCAGCAGCTTAGTCCAGGGAGAATCACCCCTCCACTTT. Amino acid sequence: CASSLVQGESPLHF. Drawing the rest from reference TRBV5-6 and TRBJ1-6, the complete variable domain is DAGVTQSPTHLIKTRGQQVTLRCSPKSGHDTVSWYQQALGQGPQFIFQYYEEEERQRGNFPDRFSGHQFPNYSSELNVNALLLGDSALYLCASSLVQGESPLHFGNGTRLTVT.

For the CDR3, the DNA is TGTGCCAGCAGCTTAGGGACTAGCGACTACGAGCAGTACTTC. Residues: CASSLGTSDYEQYF. J is TRBJ2-5 and V is TRBV11-2, with TRBD2 matching 9 bases. The last part of the DNA fits TRBJ2-7 better; the J call may be wrong. The CDR3 has 14 residues. Looked up from germline, CDR1 is SGHAT and CDR2 is FQNNGV.

The chain carries TRBV6-5 and TRBJ2-3, with D uncertain. V was cut by 4 bases and J by 6 bases, with 14 bases left in between. CDR1 is MNHEY, CDR2 SVGAGI, per germline. This CDR3 comprises 14 residues. This CDR3 is CASSSDWRSDTQYF. DNA of the CDR3: TGTGCCAGCAGTTCCGACTGGCGGTCTGATACGCAGTATTTT.

This chain links TRBV7-6 with TRBJ1-3; D gene ambiguous. Germline-derived CDR1 and CDR2 are SGHVS and FNYEAQ. The ends were cut back, 1 base at V and 0 bases at J, with 13 bases in the middle. There are 17 residues in the CDR3. The chain's CDR3 is CASSLEPTRTSGNTIYF. In DNA, the CDR3 is TGTGCCAGCAGCTTAGAGCCCACCAGAACCTCTGGAAACACCATATATTTT.

This chain uses TRBV2 with TRBJ1-2, with 7 bases aligning to TRBD1. There are 14 residues in the CDR3. The V gene's germline CDR1 is SNHLY and CDR2 FYNNEI. V lost 7 bases to trimming and J lost 5 bases; unmatched junction nucleotides: 10. CDR3 coding DNA: TGTGCCAGCACATGGGACAGCACAAGTTATGGCTACACCTTC. Translation gives CASTWDSTSYGYTF.

The chain combines TRBV7-6 with TRBJ2-2; possible D gene TRBD1, 5 bases. V lost 4 bases, J lost 6 bases, and 30 bases lay in between. Germline V gene data show CDR1 as SGHVS and CDR2 as FNYEAQ. This CDR3 region has 20 residues. Here the CDR3 DNA reads TGTGCCAGCAGCTCCCTTTCCCGCTCCGGGCCAGAAAAAGGGGCCGGGGAGCTGTTTTTT. Translation: CASSSLSRSGPEKGAGELFF.

The CDR3 nucleotides read TGTGCCAGCAGTTATCAGAGATACGAGCAGTACTTC. As protein: CASSYQRYEQYF. The chain carries TRBV28 and TRBJ2-7; D remains ambiguous. The length of the CDR3 is 12 residues. Per germline, CDR1 MDHEN and CDR2 SYDVKM. V was cut by 4 bases and J by 4 bases, with 8 bases left in between.